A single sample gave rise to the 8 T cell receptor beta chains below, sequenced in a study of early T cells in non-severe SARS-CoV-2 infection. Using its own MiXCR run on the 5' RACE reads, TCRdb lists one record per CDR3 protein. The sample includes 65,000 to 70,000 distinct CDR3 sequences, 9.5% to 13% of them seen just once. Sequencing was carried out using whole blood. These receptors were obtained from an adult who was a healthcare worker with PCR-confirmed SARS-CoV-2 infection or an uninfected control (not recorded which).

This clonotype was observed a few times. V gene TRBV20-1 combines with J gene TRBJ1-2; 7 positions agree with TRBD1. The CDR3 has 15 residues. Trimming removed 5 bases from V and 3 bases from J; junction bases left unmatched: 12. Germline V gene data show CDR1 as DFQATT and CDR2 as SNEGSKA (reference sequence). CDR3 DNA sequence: TGCAGTGCTCGAAGGACAGGATTAGAGTACTATGGCTACACCTTC. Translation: CSARRTGLEYYGYTF.

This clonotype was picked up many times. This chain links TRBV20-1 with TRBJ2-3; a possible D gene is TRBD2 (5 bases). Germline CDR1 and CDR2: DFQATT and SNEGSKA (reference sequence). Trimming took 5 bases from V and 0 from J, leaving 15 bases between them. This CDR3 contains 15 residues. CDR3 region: CSASPQRTSTDTQYF. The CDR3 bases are TGCAGTGCTTCTCCCCAGCGGACGAGCACAGATACGCAGTATTTT.

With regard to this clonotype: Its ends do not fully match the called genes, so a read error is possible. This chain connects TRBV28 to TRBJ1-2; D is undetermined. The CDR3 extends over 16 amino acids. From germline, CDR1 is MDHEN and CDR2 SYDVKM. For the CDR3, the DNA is TGTGCCAGCAGTTTACCCTTTGACCCGGATAGCTATGGCTACACCTTT. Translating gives CASSLPFDPDSYGYTF.

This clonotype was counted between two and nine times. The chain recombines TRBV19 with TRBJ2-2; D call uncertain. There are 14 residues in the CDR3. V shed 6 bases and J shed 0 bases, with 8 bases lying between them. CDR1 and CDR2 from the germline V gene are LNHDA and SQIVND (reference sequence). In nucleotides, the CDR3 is TGTGCCAGTAGGAGTAACGCGAACACCGGGGAGCTGTTTTTT. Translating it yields CASRSNANTGELFF.

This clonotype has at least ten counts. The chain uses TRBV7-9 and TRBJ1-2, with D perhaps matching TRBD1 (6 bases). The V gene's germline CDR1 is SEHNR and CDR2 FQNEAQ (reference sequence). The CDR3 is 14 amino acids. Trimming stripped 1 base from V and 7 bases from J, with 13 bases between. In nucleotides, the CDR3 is TGTGCCAGCAGCTTAGGACTGGGGGCCTTTGGCTACACCTTC. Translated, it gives CASSLGLGAFGYTF.

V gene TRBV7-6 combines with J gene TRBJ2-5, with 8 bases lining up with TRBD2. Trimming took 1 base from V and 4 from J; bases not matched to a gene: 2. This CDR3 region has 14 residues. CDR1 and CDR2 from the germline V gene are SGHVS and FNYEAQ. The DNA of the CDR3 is TGTGCCAGCAGCTTAGTAGCGGGACGAGAGACCCAGTACTTC. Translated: CASSLVAGRETQYF.

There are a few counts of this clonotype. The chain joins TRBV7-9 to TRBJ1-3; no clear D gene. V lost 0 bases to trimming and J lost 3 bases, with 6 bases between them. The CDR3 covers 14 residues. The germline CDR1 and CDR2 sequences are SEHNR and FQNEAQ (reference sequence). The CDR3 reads CASSLAQVGNTIYF. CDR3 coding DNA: TGTGCCAGCAGCTTAGCGCAGGTTGGAAACACCATATATTTT.

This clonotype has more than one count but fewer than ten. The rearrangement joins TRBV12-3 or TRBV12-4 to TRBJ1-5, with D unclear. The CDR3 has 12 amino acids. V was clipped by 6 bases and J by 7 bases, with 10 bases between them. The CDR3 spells CASSPHGQPQHF. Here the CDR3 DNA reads TGTGCCAGCAGCCCTCATGGCCAGCCCCAGCATTTT.